This entry lists 16 T cell receptor beta chains sequenced from one sample in a study of CD8 T cells in Susac syndrome. The authors reverse transcribed about 0.5 to 1 ug RNA with random hexamers. TCRdb re-derived calls from the immunoSEQ multiplex PCR reads in MiXCR, one entry per CDR3 protein. Among around 100,000 distinct CDR3 sequences listed, 95% were seen once. The sequencing input was CD8+ T cells from PBMCs. The receptors originated from a human donor with Susac syndrome.

This chain uses TRBV4-1 with TRBJ2-7, with D perhaps matching TRBD1 or TRBD2 (5 bases each). Germline values: CDR1 MGHRA, CDR2 YSYEKL. Trimming pared 0 bases from V and 3 bases from J, leaving 9 bases between. The CDR3 is 14 amino acids. Here the CDR3 reads CASSQDRGGYEQYF. The CDR3, as DNA: TGCGCCAGCAGCCAAGATCGGGGCGGCTACGAGCAGTACTTC.

The chain carries TRBV14 and TRBJ2-7; TRBD1 or TRBD2 may be the D gene (5 bases each). This CDR3 spans 15 amino acids. Trimming left V 3 bases short and J 1 base short, with 13 bases between. Germline V gene sequence: CDR1 SGHDN, CDR2 FVKESK. The CDR3 loop is CASSHPGTTSYEQYF. In nucleotides, the CDR3 is TGTGCCAGCAGCCATCCAGGGACCACGTCCTACGAGCAGTACTTC. Complete variable domain (other parts from reference TRBV14 and TRBJ2-7): EAGVTQFPSHSVIEKGQTVTLRCDPISGHDNLYWYRRVMGKEIKFLLHFVKESKQDESGMPNNRFLAERTGGTYSTLKVQPAELEDSGVYFCASSHPGTTSYEQYFGPGTRLTVT.

CDR3 in amino acids: CASSKGRDEQYF. In nucleotides, the CDR3 is TGTGCCAGCAGCAAAGGAAGGGACGAGCAGTACTTC. The chain links TRBV21-1 to TRBJ2-7. TRBV21-1 is labeled a pseudogene. The CDR3 length is 12 residues.

The chain couples TRBV20-1 to TRBJ2-7; 12 bases are shared with TRBD2. This CDR3 region has 19 residues. Trimming took 2 bases from V and 3 from J; bases not matched to a gene: 17. Germline assignment: CDR1 DFQATT and CDR2 SNEGSKA (reference sequence). CDR3 sequence reads: CSARNPTLAGGWAVYEQYF. In nucleotides, the CDR3 is TGCAGTGCTAGAAACCCAACACTAGCGGGAGGTTGGGCCGTCTACGAGCAGTACTTC.

V and J are TRBV20-1 and TRBJ2-7; D gene unclear. There are 13 residues in the CDR3. CDR1 is DFQATT and CDR2 is SNEGSKA in the germline V gene (reference sequence). With 0 bases removed from V and 6 bases from J, the gap between germline ends came to 12 bases. The CDR3 coding sequence is TGCAGTGCTAGAGATAGGGTTAAGGGCGAGCAGTACTTC. Translation: CSARDRVKGEQYF.

The rearrangement links TRBV19 to TRBJ2-7, with no clear D. Germline lookup yields CDR1 LNHDA and CDR2 SQIVND (reference sequence). This CDR3 contains 14 residues. Trimming left V 3 bases short and J 0 bases short, with 9 bases between. The CDR3 is CASSIGRSSYEQYF. In DNA form, the CDR3 reads TGTGCCAGTAGTATTGGACGGTCCTCCTACGAGCAGTACTTC.

V gene TRBV4-1 combines with J gene TRBJ2-7; D remains ambiguous. Per germline, CDR1 MGHRA and CDR2 YSYEKL. This CDR3 is 13 amino acids long. Trimming stripped 1 base from V and 3 bases from J, with 7 bases between. This CDR3 reads CASSQGSVYEQYF. DNA of the CDR3: TGCGCCAGCAGCCAAGGGTCAGTCTACGAGCAGTACTTC.

The V gene is TRBV20-1, the J gene TRBJ2-7; tentative D call: TRBD1 (6 bases). The CDR3 contains 13 residues. Germline CDR1 is DFQATT and CDR2 is SNEGSKA (reference sequence). V shed 6 bases and J shed 1 base, with 13 bases lying between them. Here the CDR3 reads CSALTGRSYEQYF. CDR3 in DNA: TGCAGTGCCTTGACAGGTCGATCCTACGAGCAGTACTTC.

The J gene is TRBJ1-2, the V gene TRBV5-6; no firm D call. V was cut by 1 base and J by 0 bases, with 7 bases left in between. CDR1 and CDR2 (germline): SGHDT, YYEEEE. The CDR3 has 14 amino acids. In nucleotides, the CDR3 is TGTGCCAGCAGCTTGTGGATAGCTAACTATGGCTACACCTTC. It codes for CASSLWIANYGYTF.

The chain recombines TRBV20-1 with TRBJ2-7; 10 bases fit TRBD2. The CDR3 is 14 amino acids. The V gene end was trimmed by 2 bases and the J gene end by 0 bases; junction bases not matched to a gene: 1. The germline gives CDR1 DFQATT, CDR2 SNEGSKA (reference sequence). The CDR3 nucleotides are TGCAGTGCTAGACTAGCGGGGGACTCCTACGAGCAGTACTTC. Amino acids: CSARLAGDSYEQYF.

This chain uses TRBV5-6 with TRBJ1-1; D is unclear. The CDR3 loop spans 11 amino acids. CDR1 SGHDT and CDR2 YYEEEE come from the germline V gene. The V gene lost 1 base and the J gene lost 11 bases, with 9 bases spanning the gap. This CDR3 is CASSLPPGAFF. CDR3 DNA sequence: TGTGCCAGCAGCTTGCCTCCGGGTGCTTTCTTT.

The V and J genes are TRBV6-6 and TRBJ1-5, with a possible D match to TRBD1 (6 bases). CDR1 and CDR2 (germline): MNHNY, SVGAGI (reference sequence). This CDR3 is built from 15 residues. Trimming cost V 5 bases and J 1 base, with 12 bases left between them. Here the CDR3 DNA reads TGTGCCAGCAGTACAGGGTCTCTGAGCAATCAGCCCCAGCATTTT. Its protein is CASSTGSLSNQPQHF.

The J gene is TRBJ2-2, the V gene TRBV24-1, with D perhaps matching TRBD1 (5 bases). Trimming left V 4 bases short and J 4 bases short, with 6 bases between. This CDR3 has 13 amino acids. Germline CDR1 is KGHDR and CDR2 is SFDVKD. CDR3 amino acids: CATSDQGTGELFF. The CDR3 DNA follows: TGTGCCACCAGTGACCAGGGCACCGGGGAGCTGTTTTTT.

The CDR3 DNA follows: TGTGCCACCTGGGAGACCCAGTACTTC. Translating gives CATWETQYF. The chain is built from TRBV24-1 and TRBJ2-5; unclear D gene. The V and J ends lost 9 bases and 5 bases respectively, with 3 bases between them. Per the germline V gene, CDR1 is KGHDR and CDR2 is SFDVKD. The CDR3 runs 9 residues.

This chain uses TRBV6-6 with TRBJ1-1; a weak D match, TRBD1 (5 bases). Germline CDR1 reads MNHNY; CDR2 reads SVGAGI (reference sequence). The CDR3 spans 13 residues. Between the trimmed V and J ends, which lost 5 bases and 3 bases, there was a span of 10 bases. CDR3 loop: CASSTRRDTEAFF. The CDR3 DNA follows: TGTGCCAGCAGTACGCGCAGGGACACTGAAGCTTTCTTT.

V usage is TRBV4-1 and J usage is TRBJ2-1; 7 nucleotides line up with TRBD2. V shed 0 bases and J 6 bases; nucleotides not matched to a gene: 5. CDR3 length: 15 amino acids. Germline V gene sequence: CDR1 MGHRA, CDR2 YSYEKL. The CDR3 nucleotides are TGCGCCAGCAGCCAAGATTGGACTAGTGGCAATGAGCAGTTCTTC. This sequence encodes CASSQDWTSGNEQFF.